This T cell receptor beta chain was captured by sequencing in a study of CD8+CD57+ T cells in acquired aplastic anemia. Study summary: The sorted CD4+ and CD8+ cells yielded an average around 3.4 ug of DNA. Where healthy donors were concerned, CD4+ cells averaged approximately 11 million reads. Study findings and constraints: Sharing between patients and controls was observed for around 27 CD8+ CDR3 sequences. Patient and control CD8+ Simpson's diversity was not significantly different.

This clonotype was seen many times. Its antigen is unidentified. TCR beta VDJ combinations and CDR3 sequences were profiled from genomic DNA. TCRdb reprocessed the reads via MiXCR and lists one record per CDR3 protein. In the table there are 110,000 or so distinct CDR3 sequences, 40% to 65% of which are singletons. The V gene's germline CDR1 is SGHRS and CDR2 YFSETQ. V was clipped by 0 bases and J by 3 bases; unmatched bases: 5. This CDR3 is built from 15 residues. V usage is TRBV5-1 and J usage is TRBJ2-7; 8 bases match TRBD1. This TCR was sampled from a human donor in good health, serving as a control. The sequencing input was sorted CD4+, CD8+, or CD8+CD57+ T cells (not recorded which) from PBMCs. The CDR3 bases are TGCGCCAGCAGCTTGGATGGCAGGGGGCACTACGAGCAGTACTTC. Translated: CASSLDGRGHYEQYF. Filled out from reference TRBV5-1 and TRBJ2-7, the complete variable domain reads KAGVTQTPRYLIKTRGQQVTLSCSPISGHRSVSWYQQTPGQGLQFLFEYFSETQRNKGNFPGRFSGRQFSNSRSEMNVSTLELGDSALYLCASSLDGRGHYEQYFGPGTRLTVT.